These 22 T cell receptor beta chains originate from one sample sequenced in a study of T cell responses to AZD1222 COVID-19 vaccine. Sequenced by immunoSEQ multiplex PCR; TCRdb stores in-frame clones only, minus some. The table lists fewer than 150,000 clones, about 82% of them singletons. The sample consisted of peripheral blood, taken 28 days after the second AZD1222 dose. The receptors shown here come from an adult who received the AZD1222 COVID-19 vaccine.

The chain uses TRBV6-2 or TRBV6-3 and TRBJ1-1; D might be TRBD1 (6 bases). The germline gives CDR1 MNHEY, CDR2 SVGEGT. The CDR3 is 14 residues long. V gave up 4 bases and J gave up 1 base, with 10 bases separating them. The DNA for the CDR3 is TGTGCCAGCAGTTGGACAGCCCGGAACACTGAAGCTTTCTTT. Amino acids: CASSWTARNTEAFF.

V usage is TRBV29-1 and J usage is TRBJ1-2; D is uncertain. Germline values: CDR1 SQVTM, CDR2 ANQGSEA. The CDR3 loop spans 12 amino acids. Deletions cut 4 bases from V and 0 bases from J, with 6 bases between. The CDR3 protein is CSVVISNYGYTF. The DNA of the CDR3 is TGCAGCGTTGTCATTTCTAACTATGGCTACACCTTC.

The V gene is TRBV6-6, the J gene TRBJ2-3; 11 nucleotides agree with TRBD2. The germline V gene has CDR1 MNHNY and CDR2 SVGAGI (reference sequence). V was pared by 5 bases and J by 4 bases, with 14 bases of the junction left unmatched. This CDR3 comprises 18 residues. The CDR3, as DNA: TGTGCCAGCAGTCCGGTACTACTAGCGGGGGTGTCGGCAGATACGCAGTATTTT. Amino acid sequence: CASSPVLLAGVSADTQYF.

V usage is TRBV6-5 and J usage is TRBJ1-5, with D possibly TRBD1 on 6 matching bases. Germline V gives CDR1 MNHEY, CDR2 SVGAGI. The CDR3 is 15 amino acids. The germline V and J ends were trimmed by 6 bases and 0 bases, with 12 bases remaining between them. In DNA, the CDR3 is TGTGCCAGCAGGCTGGACAGCGATAGCAATCAGCCCCAGCATTTT. It is translated as CASRLDSDSNQPQHF.

CDR3 in DNA: TGTGCCAGCTCACCAAGACGGGAGGCTGGCACTGAAGCTTTCTTT. This encodes CASSPRREAGTEAFF. The chain recombines TRBV18 with TRBJ1-1; D call uncertain. The CDR3 sequence is 15 residues long. The germline V and J ends were trimmed by 2 bases and 4 bases, with 14 bases remaining between them. Germline CDR1 and CDR2: KGHSH and LQKENI.

The V and J genes are TRBV3-1 (or the pseudogene TRBV3-2) and TRBJ1-1; D unresolved. Germline lookup yields CDR1 LGHDT and CDR2 YNNKEL (reference sequence). Trimming took off 1 base at V and 9 bases at J, with 18 bases between the two ends. This CDR3 spans 15 amino acids. The CDR3 reads CASSQGVQPVLKAFF. Here the CDR3 DNA reads TGTGCCAGCAGCCAAGGCGTACAGCCCGTCCTAAAAGCTTTCTTT.

J is TRBJ1-1 and V is TRBV7-9; 8 bases line up with TRBD1. The length of the CDR3 is 13 residues. CDR1 SEHNR and CDR2 FQNEAQ come from the germline V gene (reference sequence). V was pared by 1 base and J by 11 bases, with 6 bases of the junction left unmatched. The CDR3 DNA reads as TGTGCCAGCAGCTTAGAAGGACAGGGTTCGGCTTTCTTT. Its protein product is CASSLEGQGSAFF.

The gene calls are TRBV4-3 and TRBJ2-5, with D uncertain. V was clipped by 0 bases and J by 3 bases, with 11 bases between them. Germline V gene lookup returns CDR1 LGHNA and CDR2 YSLEER. The CDR3 contains 15 residues. This chain's CDR3 is CASSQDTVTKETQYF. Written as DNA, the CDR3 is TGCGCCAGCAGCCAAGATACCGTGACCAAAGAGACCCAGTACTTC.

The gene calls are TRBV5-4 and TRBJ1-2; TRBD1 matches 8 bases. The CDR3 is 14 amino acids. Germline trimming cut 5 bases from V and 5 bases from J; bases unmatched to any gene: 8. From germline, CDR1 is SGHNT and CDR2 YYREEE (reference sequence). The DNA for the CDR3 is TGTGCCAGCAGAATTCAGGGGGCCAAGTATGGCTACACCTTC. It yields the protein CASRIQGAKYGYTF.

The gene calls are TRBV5-1 and TRBJ1-3, with 7 nucleotides matching TRBD1. The CDR3 spans 15 residues. The germline gives CDR1 SGHRS, CDR2 YFSETQ. J was trimmed by 0 bases and V by 6 bases; bases with no gene match: 6. For the CDR3, the DNA is TGCGCCAGCACCCCGGGACAGACCTCTGGAAACACCATATATTTT. Translated, it gives CASTPGQTSGNTIYF.

This chain connects TRBV10-3 to TRBJ2-2; D uncertain. The CDR3 has 11 residues. V was cut by 2 bases and J by 6 bases, with 1 base left in between. CDR1 ENHRY and CDR2 SYGVKD come from the germline V gene. The CDR3 sequence: CAISEPGELFF. The CDR3 nucleotides read TGTGCCATCAGTGAGCCCGGGGAGCTGTTTTTT.

The V call is TRBV19, the J call TRBJ1-1; possible D gene TRBD1, 6 bases. V lost 6 bases and J 1 base, leaving 12 bases between the germline ends. There are 14 residues in the CDR3. Germline lookup yields CDR1 LNHDA and CDR2 SQIVND (reference sequence). CDR3 sequence (DNA): TGTGCCAGTAGGACCGGACAGCGGAACACTGAAGCTTTCTTT. Its protein product is CASRTGQRNTEAFF.

This clone has only a few counts. The V and J genes are TRBV10-2 and TRBJ2-7; unclear D gene. The germline V gene encodes CDR1 WSHSY and CDR2 SAAADI. The CDR3 is 14 amino acids. V lost 2 bases and J 0 bases, leaving 8 bases between the germline ends. DNA for the CDR3: TGCGCCAGCAGTGAGGTCTCGAGCTCCTACGAGCAGTACTTC. Its protein product is CASSEVSSSYEQYF.

The chain joins TRBV7-9 to TRBJ2-3; unclear D gene. From germline, CDR1 is SEHNR and CDR2 FQNEAQ (reference sequence). The V end lost 4 bases, the J end lost 4 bases, and 9 bases lay between the germline ends. This CDR3 is 13 amino acids long. CDR3 loop: CASSSVEADTQYF. In DNA form, the CDR3 reads TGTGCCAGCAGCTCCGTGGAAGCAGATACGCAGTATTTT.

This chain links TRBV2 with TRBJ2-7; D possibly corresponds to TRBD1 (6 bases). The CDR3 extends over 14 amino acids. Between the trimmed V and J ends, which lost 5 bases and 3 bases, there was a span of 14 bases. Germline V lookup: CDR1 SNHLY, CDR2 FYNNEI. In DNA, the CDR3 is TGTGCCAGCAGTAGATTGCCCAGGGGCTACGAGCAGTACTTC. Protein product: CASSRLPRGYEQYF.

V gene TRBV19 combines with J gene TRBJ1-5, with TRBD1 identical over 8 bases. The germline gives CDR1 LNHDA, CDR2 SQIVND (reference sequence). The CDR3 runs 15 residues. The V segment lost 3 bases and the J segment 4 bases; nucleotides outside the gene matches: 5. The CDR3 reads CASSIDYRGNQPQHF. DNA of the CDR3: TGTGCCAGTAGTATTGATTACAGGGGGAATCAGCCCCAGCATTTT.

V is TRBV29-1 and J is TRBJ2-1; TRBD2 is a possible D gene (6 bases). Germline lookup yields CDR1 SQVTM and CDR2 ANQGSEA. Trimming took 7 bases from V and 2 from J, leaving 6 bases between them. The CDR3 is made up of 11 amino acids. CDR3 DNA sequence: TGCAGCGGGGGGGCCTACAATGAGCAGTTCTTC. This gives the protein CSGGAYNEQFF.

A single count supports this clone. In DNA form, the CDR3 reads TGCGCCAGCAGCTTGGCCTCATTCAGGGAGCAGTACTTC. Amino acids: CASSLASFREQYF. This rearrangement joins TRBV5-1 to TRBJ2-7; D remains ambiguous. Germline V gives CDR1 SGHRS, CDR2 YFSETQ. The germline V and J ends were trimmed by 0 bases and 7 bases, with 11 bases remaining between them. This CDR3 is 13 amino acids long. Complete variable domain (other parts from reference TRBV5-1 and TRBJ2-7): KAGVTQTPRYLIKTRGQQVTLSCSPISGHRSVSWYQQTPGQGLQFLFEYFSETQRNKGNFPGRFSGRQFSNSRSEMNVSTLELGDSALYLCASSLASFREQYFGPGTRLTVT.

V gene TRBV5-1 combines with J gene TRBJ1-5; TRBD1 agrees at 9 bases. Germline-derived CDR1 and CDR2 are SGHRS and YFSETQ. The ends lost 2 bases at V and 4 bases at J; junction bases unmatched: 7. The CDR3 has 16 amino acids. Here the CDR3 reads CASSFLPGQGNQPQHF. CDR3 sequence (DNA): TGCGCCAGCAGCTTCCTACCGGGACAGGGAAATCAGCCCCAGCATTTT. Full variable domain (remainder filled in from reference TRBV5-1 and TRBJ1-5): KAGVTQTPRYLIKTRGQQVTLSCSPISGHRSVSWYQQTPGQGLQFLFEYFSETQRNKGNFPGRFSGRQFSNSRSEMNVSTLELGDSALYLCASSFLPGQGNQPQHFGDGTRLSIL.

The CDR3 region is CASRLGYKNIQYF. The CDR3 DNA sequence: TGTGCAAGTCGCTTAGGCTACAAAAACATTCAGTACTTC. The chain couples TRBV12-2 to TRBJ2-4; TRBD2, the table's D call, lacks a check against the DNA. TRBV12-2 is classified as a pseudogene. The length of the CDR3 is 13 residues.

This chain joins TRBV2 and TRBJ2-2; a weak D match, TRBD1 (8 bases). CDR1 SNHLY and CDR2 FYNNEI come from the germline V gene. This CDR3 comprises 16 residues. The V gene lost 4 bases and the J gene lost 5 bases, with 17 bases spanning the gap. The CDR3 DNA is TGTGCCAGCAGTGTACAGGGGGGGAGATGGACCGGGGAGCTGTTTTTT. It specifies CASSVQGGRWTGELFF.

This clone was recorded at least ten times. The J gene is TRBJ2-1, the V gene TRBV18; 7 positions agree with TRBD2. The V gene end was trimmed by 0 bases and the J gene end by 5 bases; junction bases not matched to a gene: 7. CDR1 is KGHSH and CDR2 is LQKENI in the germline V gene. The CDR3 spans 16 residues. The CDR3 region is CASSPPGSGLHNEQFF. The DNA for the CDR3 is TGTGCCAGCTCACCACCGGGTAGCGGGCTACACAATGAGCAGTTCTTC.